These 27 T cell receptor beta chains were sequenced from one sample in a study of blood T cells in healthy people across ages. The second PCR ran roughly 6 to 11 cycles with a sample-barcoded 5' primer and J-beta primers. TCRdb ran MiXCR on the 5' RACE reads and lists one entry per CDR3 protein. The sample lists some 790,000 distinct CDR3 sequences, 25% to 30% occurring once. Sequenced sample: blood. These TCRs come from a woman aged 80 or over in good health.

Notes on this clonotype: The junction shows a germline mismatch at one end, possibly a read error. The rearrangement uses TRBV5-1 and TRBJ2-2; D tentatively reads TRBD1 or TRBD2 (5 bases each). The length of the CDR3 is 15 residues. CDR1 is SGHRS, CDR2 YFSETQ, per germline. The DNA for the CDR3 is TGCGCCAGCAGCCTCAGGGCAACGGGCACCGGGGAGCGGTTTTTT. Translated, it gives CASSLRATGTGERFF. Using reference TRBV5-1 and TRBJ2-2 for the parts outside the CDR3, the full variable domain is KAGVTQTPRYLIKTRGQQVTLSCSPISGHRSVSWYQQTPGQGLQFLFEYFSETQRNKGNFPGRFSGRQFSNSRSEMNVSTLELGDSALYLCASSLRATGTGERFFGEGSRLTVL.

The gene calls are TRBV30 and TRBJ2-1; a weak D match, TRBD2 (5 bases). Looked up from germline, CDR1 is GTSNPN and CDR2 is SVGIG (reference sequence). CDR3 size: 17 residues. V shed 2 bases and J shed 0 bases, with 17 bases lying between them. The CDR3 region is CAWSSQRTSNSYNEQFF. CDR3 nucleotide sequence: TGTGCCTGGAGTTCCCAGCGGACCTCTAACTCCTACAATGAGCAGTTCTTC.

There are a few counts of this clonotype. The rearrangement links TRBV9 to TRBJ2-5; D is undetermined. The end of the DNA fits TRBJ2-7 better, so the J call may be wrong. The CDR3 is made up of 16 amino acids. The germline CDR1 and CDR2 sequences are SGDLS and YYNGEE. The CDR3 DNA sequence: TGTGCCAGCAGCGTAGAAACGGCAGCCTTTGAGAACGAGCAGTACTTC. Protein product: CASSVETAAFENEQYF.

About this clonotype: A much larger clone lies a single base off, so this may be a read error. This chain links TRBV5-1 with TRBJ1-2; D gene ambiguous. Germline assignment: CDR1 SGHRS and CDR2 YFSETQ. The CDR3 has 14 amino acids. The CDR3 sequence is CAGSLETPNYGYTF. The CDR3, as DNA: TGCGCCGGCAGCTTGGAGACTCCTAACTATGGCTACACCTTC.

J is TRBJ2-1 and V is TRBV7-9; D possibly corresponds to TRBD1 (6 bases). CDR1 SEHNR and CDR2 FQNEAQ come from the germline V gene (reference sequence). V lost 5 bases and J lost 8, with 16 bases in between. The CDR3 runs 14 residues. CDR3 DNA sequence: TGTGCCAGCAGCCCTCCGAGACAGGTCCATGAGCAGTTCTTC. Encoded protein: CASSPPRQVHEQFF.

This clonotype was observed many times. J is TRBJ2-7 and V is TRBV12-3 or TRBV12-4, with 11 bases matching TRBD1. V shed 4 bases and J 5 bases; nucleotides not matched to a gene: 7. The CDR3 spans 15 residues. The CDR3 here is CASSSRDRGFHEQYF. For the CDR3, the DNA is TGTGCCAGCAGTTCCCGGGACAGGGGGTTCCACGAGCAGTACTTC.

This clonotype was seen at least ten times. The V and J genes are TRBV6-6 and TRBJ2-5, with D possibly being TRBD2 (6 bases). There are 15 residues in the CDR3. With 0 bases removed from V and 1 base from J, the gap between germline ends came to 9 bases. The germline CDR1 and CDR2 sequences are MNHNY and SVGAGI (reference sequence). The CDR3 loop is CASSYSGLPQETQYF. As DNA, the CDR3 is TGTGCCAGCAGTTACTCTGGACTACCCCAAGAGACCCAGTACTTC.

This rearrangement joins TRBV5-6 to TRBJ1-6; possibly TRBD1 for D (5 bases). This CDR3 comprises 15 residues. The V end was cut by 3 bases, the J end by 10 bases, with 17 bases between. The germline gives CDR1 SGHDT, CDR2 YYEEEE. CDR3 coding DNA: TGTGCCAGCAGCTGGGGACGACAGATCAGCTCACCCCTCCACTTT. This translates into CASSWGRQISSPLHF.

This clonotype occurred a few times. A much larger clonotype is one base distant, so this may be a read error. The V call is TRBV20-1, the J call TRBJ2-1; the D is unclear. The J call may be wrong; the DNA end is better matched by TRBJ2-7. This CDR3 contains 11 residues. Germline CDR1 DFQATT, CDR2 SNEGSKA (reference sequence). The CDR3 protein is CSSNSYNEQYF. CDR3 in DNA: TGCAGTAGTAACAGCTACAATGAGCAGTACTTC.

At least ten counts were recorded for this clonotype. V is TRBV5-6 and J is TRBJ2-5; a weak D match, TRBD1 (6 bases). This CDR3 contains 17 residues. The V end lost 2 bases, the J end lost 2 bases, and 19 bases lay between the germline ends. Germline loops: CDR1 SGHDT, CDR2 YYEEEE. CDR3 sequence (DNA): TGTGCCAGCAGCTTTCTATCTACCGGGACACCACAAGAGACCCAGTACTTC. Its translation: CASSFLSTGTPQETQYF.

This clonotype was seen a few times. The genes are TRBV6-2 or TRBV6-3 and TRBJ2-2; 8 bases map to TRBD1. After removal of 2 bases from V and 5 bases from J, the junction contained 7 bases not matched to a gene. In germline, CDR1 is MNHEY, CDR2 SVGEGT. The CDR3 contains 16 residues. In DNA form, the CDR3 reads TGTGCCAGCAGTTACCGGACAGGGCTAATGACCGGGGAGCTGTTTTTT. Protein: CASSYRTGLMTGELFF.

This clonotype was recorded many times. The chain combines TRBV10-3 with TRBJ2-7; 11 bases map to TRBD1. V shed 10 bases, J shed 4 bases, and the junction held 9 bases outside the gene matches. Looked up from germline, CDR1 is ENHRY and CDR2 is SYGVKD. This CDR3 spans 14 amino acids. In nucleotides, the CDR3 is TGTGCCACCGAAGGGACAGGGGGAAATTACGAGCAGTACTTC. Its translation is CATEGTGGNYEQYF.

This clonotype was recorded a few times. The rearrangement links TRBV29-1 to TRBJ1-2, with D tentatively TRBD1 (5 bases). Trimming cost V 2 bases and J 1 base, with 17 bases left between them. The CDR3 length is 16 residues. The germline V gene has CDR1 SQVTM and CDR2 ANQGSEA. The CDR3 DNA sequence: TGCAGCGTTGAACCGGCCAGGGACCTCCTTAACTATGGCTACACCTTC. This codes for CSVEPARDLLNYGYTF.

As regards this clonotype: Since a much larger clone is just one base distant, this may be a read error. The V call is TRBV20-1, the J call TRBJ2-7; D assignment may be TRBD1 or TRBD2 (7 bases each). Trimming pared 6 bases from V and 3 bases from J, leaving 12 bases between. Germline CDR1 DFQATT, CDR2 SNEGSKA (reference sequence). The CDR3 is made up of 12 amino acids. CDR3 region: CSAAGQRYEQYF. CDR3 DNA sequence: TGCAGTGCAGCGGGACAGCGCTACGAGCAGTACTTC.

This rearrangement joins TRBV6-2 or TRBV6-3 to TRBJ1-5, with a tentative D call TRBD1 (6 bases). V dropped 4 bases and J dropped 5 bases, with 15 bases sitting between them. This CDR3 region has 15 residues. CDR1 is MNHEY and CDR2 is SVGEGT in the germline V gene. The CDR3 DNA reads as TGTGCCAGCAGTTCGACAGGCCTTAGACATCAGCCCCAGCATTTT. It translates to CASSSTGLRHQPQHF.

With respect to this clonotype: This clone may be a read error of a much larger clone one base away. The DNA for the CDR3 is TGTGCCAGCAGCGGGTCTAGCGGGGGGCTAGAGGCCCAGTACTTC. This codes for CASSGSSGGLEAQYF. This sequence joins TRBV5-6 and TRBJ2-7; 11 nucleotides line up with TRBD2. CDR1 is SGHDT and CDR2 is YYEEEE in the germline V gene. The V and J ends lost 4 bases and 10 bases, in that order; junction bases with no gene match: 13. This CDR3 spans 15 amino acids.

On this clonotype itself: At one boundary the junction diverges from the germline segment, which might be a read error. The rearrangement uses TRBV7-9 and TRBJ2-3, with 7 bases fitting TRBD1. CDR1 SEHNR and CDR2 FQNEAQ come from the germline V gene (reference sequence). The CDR3 covers 14 residues. The chain's CDR3 is CASSYEQGRDTRYF. The DNA for the CDR3 is TGTGCCAGCAGCTACGAACAGGGGAGAGATACGCGGTATTTT.

This clonotype was counted at least ten times. The J gene is TRBJ2-5, the V gene TRBV7-2; 8 bases are shared with TRBD2. Germline CDR1 SGHTA, CDR2 FQGNSA. CDR3 size: 18 residues. J was trimmed by 1 base and V by 1 base; bases with no gene match: 11. CDR3: CASSLVSAGAGGQETQYF. In nucleotides, the CDR3 is TGTGCCAGCAGCTTAGTGTCTGCTGGGGCGGGGGGCCAAGAGACCCAGTACTTC.

As concerns this clonotype: A much larger clone differs by one base, so this may be a read error. This sequence joins TRBV6-5 and TRBJ2-1; 8 bases line up with TRBD2. The CDR3 is made up of 13 amino acids. After removal of 6 bases from V and 9 bases from J, the junction contained 7 bases not matched to a gene. CDR1 is MNHEY, CDR2 SVGAGI, per germline. CDR3 region: CASRSSGGREQFF. CDR3 bases: TGTGCCAGCAGGTCTTCGGGGGGGCGTGAGCAGTTCTTC.

This clonotype turned up a few times. The chain has TRBV7-2 and TRBJ1-1; D might be TRBD1 (5 bases). CDR1 is SGHTA and CDR2 is FQGNSA in the germline V gene. V lost 0 bases to trimming and J lost 0 bases, with 11 bases between them. The CDR3 covers 16 residues. In DNA, the CDR3 is TGTGCCAGCAGCTTAGCGCTCTCAGGGATGAACACTGAAGCTTTCTTT. It translates to CASSLALSGMNTEAFF. The complete variable domain, with remaining parts taken from reference TRBV7-2 and TRBJ1-1, reads GAGVSQSPSNKVTEKGKDVELRCDPISGHTALYWYRQSLGQGLEFLIYFQGNSAPDKSGLPSDRFSAERTGGSVSTLTIQRTQQEDSAVYLCASSLALSGMNTEAFFGQGTRLTVV.

This clonotype was seen many times. Here the CDR3 reads CASSFQGVGEQYF. The CDR3 nucleotides are TGTGCCAGCAGCTTCCAGGGGGTAGGCGAGCAGTACTTC. J is TRBJ2-7 and V is TRBV7-2; the match to TRBD1 covers 7 bases. Germline CDR1 is SGHTA and CDR2 is FQGNSA. The CDR3 totals 13 residues. The junction had 5 bases not matched to a gene; V was cut back by 3 bases and J by 6 bases.

This clonotype was detected many times. This chain links TRBV20-1 with TRBJ2-1; TRBD1 aligns across 8 bases. J lost 10 bases, V lost 2 bases, and 10 bases had no gene match. The CDR3 has 14 residues. Germline V gene data show CDR1 as DFQATT and CDR2 as SNEGSKA (reference sequence). The CDR3 coding sequence is TGCAGTGCTAGACAGGGGGCCCGGGTCAAGGAGCAGTTCTTC. Translating it yields CSARQGARVKEQFF.

The CDR3 DNA reads TGCGCCAGCAGCCAAGACTGGACGGTCTCTGGAAACACCATATATTTT. This encodes CASSQDWTVSGNTIYF. This sequence joins TRBV4-3 and TRBJ1-3; D uncertain. The germline CDR1 and CDR2 sequences are LGHNA and YSLEER. The CDR3 contains 16 residues. Trimming removed 0 bases from V and 0 bases from J, with 9 bases in between.

This clonotype was recorded at least ten times. J is TRBJ2-5 and V is TRBV5-6; D perhaps matches TRBD2 (5 bases). V dropped 1 base and J dropped 11 bases, with 15 bases sitting between them. The CDR3 has 13 amino acids. Germline V gene data show CDR1 as SGHDT and CDR2 as YYEEEE. For the CDR3, the DNA is TGTGCCAGCAGCTTGCCGGGGATGGACTCTCAGTACTTC. Translation gives CASSLPGMDSQYF.

This chain uses TRBV6-1 with TRBJ1-2; TRBD1 might be the D (5 bases). The V and J ends lost 4 bases and 2 bases respectively, with 23 bases between them. The germline V gene has CDR1 MNHNS and CDR2 SASEGT. CDR3 length equals 18 residues. The chain's CDR3 is CASSGIRGSGWGNYGYTF. The CDR3 DNA follows: TGTGCCAGCAGTGGAATCCGGGGCTCAGGGTGGGGAAACTATGGCTACACCTTC.

The V gene is TRBV18, the J gene TRBJ1-2; 8 nucleotides line up with TRBD1. The CDR3 has 17 residues. The V gene's germline CDR1 is KGHSH and CDR2 LQKENI. Trimming at V came to 5 bases and at J to 3 bases, leaving 14 bases not matched to a gene. This CDR3 reads CASSSTTPVGQDYGYTF. In DNA form, the CDR3 reads TGTGCCAGCTCATCCACTACCCCAGTGGGACAGGACTATGGCTACACCTTC.

The chain links TRBV7-9 to TRBJ1-1, with 9 bases aligning to TRBD1. CDR1 is SEHNR and CDR2 is FQNEAQ in the germline V gene (reference sequence). The CDR3 extends over 17 amino acids. V shed 6 bases, J shed 4 bases, and the junction held 15 bases outside the gene matches. In DNA, the CDR3 is TGTGCCAGCAGGATAGAGGGACAGGGAGGTCTCGGCACTGAAGCTTTCTTT. It is translated as CASRIEGQGGLGTEAFF.